The sequence of this T cell receptor (beta chain) was determined in a study of long-term antiretroviral therapy in people with HIV. The CDR3 contains 13 residues. Looked up from germline, CDR1 is SGHVS and CDR2 is FNYEAQ. V dropped 6 bases and J dropped 0 bases, with 9 bases sitting between them. Sequencing used immunoSEQ v3.0 at survey level. Measured with immunoSEQ multiplex PCR; TCRdb has only the in-frame clones, and not every one. The repertoire holds tens of thousands of clones, with around 94% as singletons. This chain connects TRBV7-6 to TRBJ2-7; D call uncertain. Sequenced here: unsorted PBMCs, sampled 4.1 years after starting antiretroviral therapy. This receptor was taken from a woman between 50 and 59 years old with HIV. CDR3: CASSDLSSYEQYF. In DNA, the CDR3 is TGTGCCAGCAGTGACCTTAGCTCCTACGAGCAGTACTTC.